The rows below give T cell receptor beta chains drawn from one sample of a study of human T cells and chemical hapten exposure. Via MiXCR, TCRdb re-called the RACE reads, giving one row per CDR3 protein. Seen here are 95,000 to 150,000 distinct CDR3 sequences, about 13% observed once, and the top ten hold approximately 2.6%. This sample comprised whole blood, obtained in connection with sensitization to the hapten diphenylcyclopropenone (DPC). The receptors derive from a woman aged 18-30 years with alopecia areata. Some clones in this sample may be carry-over from other donors' samples. Each CDR3 is given with its conserved first and last residue. D genes are given only for firm matches. Clone size is stated in some rows and not others, as once, few, many or a class when expanded.

TRBJ2-1 | TRBD1 | TRBV7-6 | many | CASRPGQGVYNEQFF | TGTGCCAGCAGACCGGGACAGGGGGTCTACAATGAGCAGTTCTTC
TRBJ1-1 | - | TRBV7-3 | many | CASSLGRGSFPAFF | TGTGCCAGCAGCTTAGGGCGTGGAAGCTTCCCAGCTTTCTTT
TRBJ2-1 | - | TRBV4-3 | - | CASSPYPSVSTGSRHNEQFF | TGCGCCAGCAGCCCTTACCCCTCTGTGTCTACAGGGAGTCGCCACAATGAGCAGTTCTTC
TRBJ2-2 | - | TRBV7-8 | - | CASSDRDRELFF | TGTGCCAGCAGCGACCGGGACCGCGAGCTGTTTTTT
TRBJ2-6 | TRBD1 | TRBV7-6 | few | CASSLGRGLLSGANVLTF | TGTGCCAGCAGCTTGGGCAGGGGGCTTTTGTCTGGGGCCAACGTCCTGACTTTC
TRBJ2-7 | - | TRBV11-2 | many | CASSLGVSYEQYF | TGTGCCAGCAGCTTAGGGGTCTCCTACGAGCAGTACTTC
TRBJ1-2 | - | TRBV20-1 | - | CSARAGQTNYGYTF | TGCAGTGCCAGAGCTGGACAAACTAACTATGGCTACACCTTC
TRBJ1-5 | - | TRBV7-9 | - | CASSPMGTDGRPQHF | TGTGCCAGCAGCCCTATGGGGACCGACGGGCGGCCCCAGCATTTT
TRBJ2-7 | - | TRBV9 | - | CASSVSGGRIDEQYF | TGTGCCAGCAGCGTATCTGGGGGGCGCATAGACGAGCAGTACTTC
TRBJ1-1 | TRBD1 | TRBV5-1 | - | CASTLQGAVTEAFF | TGCGCCAGCACCCTGCAGGGGGCGGTCACTGAAGCTTTCTTT
TRBJ2-3 | TRBD2 | TRBV18 | - | CASSPTSGGTTGTDTQYF | TGTGCCAGCTCACCGACTAGCGGGGGGACTACCGGCACAGATACGCAGTATTTT
TRBJ2-5 | - | TRBV10-2 | - | CASTPNGEETQYF | TGCGCCAGCACCCCCAACGGTGAAGAGACCCAGTACTTC
TRBJ2-5 | TRBD2 | TRBV5-1 | few | CASSSGLAGELETQYF | TGCGCCAGCAGCTCGGGACTAGCGGGGGAGTTGGAGACCCAGTACTTC
TRBJ1-1 | - | TRBV10-3 | - | CAISGEAFF | TGTGCCATCAGCGGTGAAGCTTTCTTT
TRBJ1-4 | TRBD1 | TRBV6-5 | few | CASSEIWTGNNEKLFF | TGTGCCAGCAGTGAGATATGGACAGGAAATAATGAAAAACTGTTTTTT
TRBJ2-2 | TRBD2 | TRBV7-2 | - | CASSLAASGSTGELFF | TGTGCCAGCAGCTTAGCGGCTAGCGGATCCACCGGGGAGCTGTTTTTT
TRBJ2-1 | - | TRBV4-3 | few | CASSQVGGAGYEQFF | TGCGCCAGCAGCCAGGTGGGGGGGGCAGGATATGAGCAGTTCTTC
TRBJ2-3 | TRBD1 | TRBV5-8 | many | CASSPRTGVKDTQYF | TGTGCCAGCAGCCCGCGGACAGGGGTAAAAGATACGCAGTATTTT
TRBJ2-7 | - | TRBV7-2 | few | CASSLGFSAYEQYF | TGTGCCAGCAGCTTAGGGTTCTCGGCCTACGAGCAGTACTTC
TRBJ2-1 | TRBD2 | TRBV6-5 | - | CASSYSSRGGFNEQFF | TGTGCCAGCAGTTACTCATCGCGGGGGGGCTTCAATGAGCAGTTCTTC
TRBJ2-7 | - | TRBV21-1 | - | CASSTHRDFSYEQYF | TGTGCCAGCAGCACCCACCGGGATTTCTCCTACGAGCAGTACTTC
TRBJ2-5 | TRBD2 | TRBV7-6 | - | CASSFSGAGGETQYF | TGTGCCAGCAGCTTCTCTGGGGCGGGAGGAGAGACCCAGTACTTC
TRBJ1-4 | TRBD1 | TRBV7-2 | - | CASSSETGTNEKLFF | TGTGCCAGCAGCTCCGAGACAGGGACTAATGAAAAACTGTTTTTT
TRBJ2-7 | TRBD1 | TRBV13 | many | CASSLYSRTGLFEQYF | TGTGCCAGCAGCTTATACTCACGGACAGGATTATTCGAGCAGTACTTC
TRBJ2-2 | - | TRBV4-2 | many | CASSPLPPGTTGELFF | TGTGCCAGCAGCCCGCTTCCACCCGGGACAACCGGGGAGCTGTTTTTT
TRBJ1-2 | - | TRBV30 | many | CAWSVAGGYTF | TGTGCCTGGAGTGTAGCGGGTGGCTACACCTTC
TRBJ1-3 | TRBD1 | TRBV2 | few | CASRTGVGGNTIYF | TGTGCCAGCAGAACAGGGGTGGGCGGAAACACCATATATTTT
TRBJ1-1 | - | TRBV18 | many | CASSGVKLNTEAFF | TGTGCCAGCTCAGGCGTAAAGCTGAACACTGAAGCTTTCTTT
TRBJ1-6 | TRBD1 | TRBV3-1 | - | CASSSIGGLKSPLHF | TGTGCCAGCAGCTCAATAGGGGGCTTGAAGTCACCCCTCCACTTT
TRBJ2-7 | - | TRBV5-5 | - | CASSRELQGTYEQYF | TGTGCCAGCAGCCGCGAATTACAGGGAACCTACGAGCAGTACTTC
TRBJ1-6 | - | TRBV15 | - | CATSRDLDSLNNSPLHF | TGTGCCACCAGCAGAGATTTGGACAGCCTCAATAATTCACCCCTCCACTTT
TRBJ2-3 | - | TRBV7-6 | many | CASSLSSSLPTDTQYF | TGTGCCAGCAGCTTAAGTTCCAGCCTTCCCACAGATACGCAGTATTTT
TRBJ2-7 | TRBD2 | TRBV5-5 | - | CASSSSTSGALYEQYF | TGTGCCAGCAGCTCCTCGACTAGCGGGGCTCTCTACGAGCAGTACTTC
TRBJ2-2 | TRBD1 | TRBV27 | few | CAIRTGGNTGELFF | TGTGCCATCAGGACAGGGGGCAACACCGGGGAGCTGTTTTTT
TRBJ1-2 | TRBD1 | TRBV29-1 | few | CSVWDRGNLYGYTF | TGCAGCGTTTGGGACAGGGGGAATCTTTATGGCTACACCTTC
TRBJ2-7 | TRBD1 | TRBV7-8 | few | CASSTAGQDYEQYF | TGTGCCAGCAGCACCGCGGGACAGGACTACGAGCAGTACTTC
TRBJ1-6 | - | TRBV2 | many | CASTSPQGRQRSPLHF | TGTGCCAGCACAAGTCCCCAGGGACGGCAACGATCACCCCTCCACTTT
TRBJ1-2 | - | TRBV27 | many | CASSLFGGPRANYGYTF | TGTGCCAGCAGTCTCTTTGGGGGCCCGCGAGCTAACTATGGCTACACCTTC
TRBJ2-7 | TRBD1 | TRBV7-2 | few | CASSLATGTDSYEQYF | TGTGCCAGCAGCTTAGCCACCGGGACAGACTCCTACGAGCAGTACTTC
TRBJ1-2 | - | TRBV7-9 | few | CASSPGDGAYGYTF | TGTGCCAGCAGCCCAGGGGACGGTGCCTATGGCTACACCTTC
TRBJ2-1 | - | TRBV6-2/TRBV6-3 | - | CASSPARIQVLNEQFF | TGTGCCAGCAGTCCCGCGAGGATACAAGTGCTCAATGAGCAGTTCTTC
TRBJ2-7 | - | TRBV30 | few | CAWARGNNYEQYF | TGTGCCTGGGCGAGAGGGAATAATTACGAGCAGTACTTC
TRBJ2-3 | - | TRBV3-1 | few | CASSQERIQGHYF | TGTGCCAGCAGCCAAGAGAGGATCCAGGGTCACTATTTT
TRBJ2-7 | TRBD2 | TRBV9 | many | CASSVEVAGGPMAYEQYF | TGTGCCAGCAGCGTAGAGGTAGCGGGGGGCCCCATGGCCTACGAGCAGTACTTC
TRBJ1-2 | TRBD1 | TRBV6-2/TRBV6-3 | few | CASSYAQGYGYTF | TGTGCCAGCAGTTACGCACAGGGGTATGGCTACACCTTC
TRBJ2-7 | - | TRBV20-1 | - | CSAEYGGRTYEQYF | TGCAGTGCGGAATATGGGGGGCGTACCTACGAGCAGTACTTC